These 20 T cell receptor beta chains came from one sample sequenced in a study of T-cell reconstitution after alpha-beta-depleted transplantation in children. Unique molecular identifiers featured in how the TCRbeta library was prepared. From the PCR reads, TCRdb called clonotypes with MiXCR, one entry per CDR3 protein. Found here are approximately 350,000 distinct CDR3 sequences, around 15% of them singletons; the top ten hold about 41%. Material: PBMCs, mostly from graft donor cells, obtained 360 days after TCRalphabeta/CD19-depleted stem cell transplant. These TCRs come from a male patient under 10 years old who had a stem cell transplant for acute lymphoblastic leukemia, so the T cells may come from the graft donor.

This clonotype was counted many times. This chain's CDR3 is CASSVGSGSRTDTQYF. Here the CDR3 DNA reads TGTGCCAGCAGCGTAGGCAGCGGGAGTAGGACAGATACGCAGTATTTT. This chain links TRBV9 with TRBJ2-3; TRBD2 aligns across 8 bases. The CDR3 spans 16 residues. Germline CDR1 is SGDLS and CDR2 is YYNGEE. With 0 bases clipped from V and 3 bases from J, the junction kept 6 bases outside the gene matches.

This clonotype was detected only a few times. The gene calls are TRBV7-9 and TRBJ2-5; either TRBD1 or TRBD2 may fit D (6 bases each). The CDR3 is 16 amino acids. Trimming cost V 5 bases and J 5 bases, with 21 bases left between them. Germline-derived CDR1 and CDR2 are SEHNR and FQNEAQ (reference sequence). CDR3 amino acids: CASSPPGIRGQETQYF. CDR3 bases: TGTGCCAGCAGCCCCCCCGGGATACGGGGGCAGGAGACCCAGTACTTC.

This rearrangement joins TRBV27 to TRBJ2-7; D is possibly TRBD1 (6 bases). V dropped 4 bases and J dropped 4 bases, with 14 bases sitting between them. The CDR3 totals 14 residues. CDR1 is MNHEY and CDR2 is SMNVEV in the germline V gene (reference sequence). CDR3 DNA: TGTGCCAGCAGTTGGGCAGGGGACCTATACGAGCAGTACTTC. Its translation is CASSWAGDLYEQYF.

This clonotype was counted only a few times. V usage is TRBV7-3 and J usage is TRBJ2-2; D tentatively fits TRBD1 or TRBD2 (7 bases each). This CDR3 region has 14 residues. V shed 5 bases and J shed 7 bases, with 14 bases lying between them. Germline CDR1 SGHTA, CDR2 FQGTGA. CDR3 nucleotide sequence: TGTGCCAGCAGCCGCCAGGGGGGGAACGGGGAGCTGTTTTTT. Its translation is CASSRQGGNGELFF.

There are a few counts of this clonotype. The gene calls are TRBV10-3 and TRBJ2-7; D is perhaps TRBD2 (6 bases). CDR3 length: 15 residues. V lost 10 bases, J lost 6 bases, and 25 bases lay in between. Germline V gene lookup returns CDR1 ENHRY and CDR2 SYGVKD. Written as DNA, the CDR3 is TGTGCCACGGGGGAAGGATTGGGCAGGGCGGCCGAGCAGTACTTC. It is translated as CATGEGLGRAAEQYF.

This clonotype was picked up many times. V and J are TRBV4-3 and TRBJ2-2; D remains ambiguous. Germline CDR1 and CDR2: LGHNA and YSLEER. V was trimmed by 2 bases and J by 7 bases, leaving 5 bases between them. The CDR3 runs to 12 residues. CDR3 coding DNA: TGCGCCAGCAGCCAATATTTCGGGGAGCTGTTTTTT. Its protein product is CASSQYFGELFF.

Only a few counts were recorded for this clonotype. The chain has TRBV30 and TRBJ2-1; TRBD1 matches 8 bases. The CDR3 spans 17 residues. Losses at the gene ends were 2 bases for V and 3 bases for J; bases not matched to a gene: 12. Germline assignment: CDR1 GTSNPN and CDR2 SVGIG (reference sequence). The CDR3 here is CAWSSYPQGANYNEQFF. The CDR3 bases are TGTGCCTGGAGTTCCTATCCGCAGGGGGCTAACTACAATGAGCAGTTCTTC.

This clonotype was seen a handful of times. This chain uses TRBV6-1 with TRBJ2-3; 9 nucleotides line up with TRBD1. Germline CDR1 is MNHNS and CDR2 is SASEGT. The CDR3 runs 15 residues. V dropped 8 bases and J dropped 3; count of bases not matched to a gene: 9. The CDR3 sequence: CASPGTGKSTDTQYF. The CDR3 DNA reads as TGTGCCAGCCCGGGGACAGGGAAGAGTACAGATACGCAGTATTTT.

This clonotype was observed a handful of times. The rearrangement uses TRBV4-3 and TRBJ2-1; D unclear. V was clipped by 0 bases and J by 2 bases, with 8 bases between them. Germline loops: CDR1 LGHNA, CDR2 YSLEER. This CDR3 comprises 15 residues. CDR3 nucleotide sequence: TGCGCCAGCAGCCAAGAGCCAACAGCCTACAATGAGCAGTTCTTC. As protein: CASSQEPTAYNEQFF.

This rearrangement joins TRBV29-1 to TRBJ1-2, with TRBD1 as a possible D gene (6 bases). Trimming removed 8 bases from V and 3 bases from J, with 10 bases in between. Germline CDR1 reads SQVTM; CDR2 reads ANQGSEA. This CDR3 comprises 11 residues. CDR3 bases: TGCAGCACAGAGGGGGACTATGGCTACACCTTC. Amino acid sequence: CSTEGDYGYTF. Full variable domain (missing parts from reference TRBV29-1 and TRBJ1-2): SAVISQKPSRDICQRGTSLTIQCQVDSQVTMMFWYRQQPGQSLTLIATANQGSEATYESGFVIDKFPISRPNLTFSTLTVSNMSPEDSSIYLCSTEGDYGYTFGSGTRLTVV.

This clonotype was detected only a few times. The V gene is TRBV7-9, the J gene TRBJ1-2; D not certain. The CDR3 contains 13 residues. Germline V gene sequence: CDR1 SEHNR, CDR2 FQNEAQ (reference sequence). Deletions cut 5 bases from V and 9 bases from J, with 16 bases between. For the CDR3, the DNA is TGTGCCAGCAGCCCCGAAAGTCCGAGAAGCTACACCTTC. It translates to CASSPESPRSYTF.

This clonotype has more than one count but fewer than ten. The gene calls are TRBV10-3 and TRBJ1-1; 8 positions agree with TRBD1. This CDR3 has 14 residues. Germline assignment: CDR1 ENHRY and CDR2 SYGVKD. Trimming removed 6 bases from V and 4 bases from J; junction bases left unmatched: 7. In DNA form, the CDR3 reads TGTGCCATCAGACAGGGGGGGCCGATCACTGAAGCTTTCTTT. Amino acids: CAIRQGGPITEAFF.

This clonotype was seen more than once but under ten times. The genes are TRBV5-1 and TRBJ2-1; possible D gene TRBD1, 5 bases. V shed 4 bases and J shed 8 bases, with 16 bases lying between them. Germline V gene sequence: CDR1 SGHRS, CDR2 YFSETQ. CDR3 size: 14 residues. CDR3 region: CASSDGQGVDEQFF. The DNA of the CDR3 is TGCGCCAGCAGCGACGGACAAGGGGTCGATGAGCAGTTCTTC.

The CDR3 loop is CAISDMREPLNQETQYF. Here the CDR3 DNA reads TGTGCCATCAGTGATATGCGGGAGCCCCTAAATCAAGAGACCCAGTACTTC. The chain employs TRBV10-3 and TRBJ2-5, with 7 bases matching TRBD2. The CDR3 runs to 17 residues. CDR1 ENHRY and CDR2 SYGVKD come from the germline V gene. Trimming at V came to 3 bases and at J to 2 bases, leaving 12 bases not matched to a gene.

This clonotype occurred a few times. The rearrangement joins TRBV11-3 to TRBJ1-1; TRBD1 might be the D (5 bases). CDR1 and CDR2 (germline): SGHNT, YENEEA. The CDR3 loop spans 12 amino acids. Between the trimmed V and J ends, which lost 3 bases and 7 bases, there was a span of 9 bases. The CDR3 loop is CASSFGAGEAFF. The CDR3 DNA sequence: TGTGCCAGCAGCTTTGGGGCAGGTGAAGCTTTCTTT.

This clonotype was seen more than once but under ten times. The rearrangement uses TRBV29-1 and TRBJ2-7; no reliable D call. The CDR3 loop spans 13 amino acids. Trimming cost V 5 bases and J 3 bases, with 14 bases left between them. CDR1 is SQVTM, CDR2 ANQGSEA, per germline. The CDR3 bases are TGCAGCGTTAAGGTCCCGGTTAACTACGAGCAGTACTTC. It translates to CSVKVPVNYEQYF.

The rearrangement joins TRBV5-1 to TRBJ2-1, with 9 bases identical to TRBD1. Germline-derived CDR1 and CDR2 are SGHRS and YFSETQ. The CDR3 has 15 residues. V trimming: 4 bases; J trimming: 3 bases; junction bases outside the gene matches: 5. This CDR3 is CASSLRQGGYNEQFF. In nucleotides, the CDR3 is TGCGCCAGCAGCCTCCGACAGGGGGGCTACAATGAGCAGTTCTTC.

In nucleotides, the CDR3 is TGTGCCAGCAGTTACGTGCTAGCGGGAGGCGATGAGCAGTTCTTC. Protein: CASSYVLAGGDEQFF. The rearrangement joins TRBV6-5 to TRBJ2-1; 11 bases align to TRBD2. The CDR3 is made up of 15 amino acids. Looked up from germline, CDR1 is MNHEY and CDR2 is SVGAGI. V gave up 2 bases and J gave up 8 bases; unmatched junction bases: 5.

This clonotype was seen a few times. The CDR3 here is CAISGDRNPYEQYF. The CDR3 nucleotides read TGTGCCATCAGTGGCGACAGGAACCCCTACGAGCAGTACTTC. The chain joins TRBV10-3 to TRBJ2-7; possibly TRBD1 for D (6 bases). Between the trimmed V and J ends, which lost 4 bases and 2 bases, there was a span of 12 bases. The CDR3 runs to 14 residues. Germline V lookup: CDR1 ENHRY, CDR2 SYGVKD.

The rearrangement links TRBV7-2 to TRBJ1-5; D unresolved. The germline gives CDR1 SGHTA, CDR2 FQGNSA. The CDR3 is made up of 15 amino acids. Trimming removed 1 base at V and 9 bases at J, with 16 bases between. As DNA, the CDR3 is TGTGCCAGCAGCTTAGGATGGCCAGTAGGTGGGCCCCAGCATTTT. This codes for CASSLGWPVGGPQHF. Filled out from reference TRBV7-2 and TRBJ1-5, the complete variable domain reads GAGVSQSPSNKVTEKGKDVELRCDPISGHTALYWYRQSLGQGLEFLIYFQGNSAPDKSGLPSDRFSAERTGGSVSTLTIQRTQQEDSAVYLCASSLGWPVGGPQHFGDGTRLSIL.